This TCR beta chain was profiled in a study of blood T cell repertoires in COVID-19. Overall study: The study drew acute and convalescent COVID-19 samples from the United States, Italy and Spain.

Sequenced by immunoSEQ multiplex PCR; TCRdb stores in-frame clones only, minus some. The sample shows hundreds of thousands of clones, approximately 87% of them seen only once. Individuals drawn from under 30 US areas were roughly 18 to 100 years old. In assigning cohorts, the study relied on participant-reported clinical history. The germline gives CDR1 MDHEN, CDR2 SYDVKM. Losses at the gene ends were 5 bases for V and 5 bases for J; bases not matched to a gene: 9. CDR3 length equals 16 residues. The specimen sequenced was PBMCs or T cells enriched from blood (not recorded which). V is TRBV28 and J is TRBJ1-4; 9 bases are shared with TRBD1. The sequence was obtained from a woman between 50 and 59 years old who had recovered from COVID-19. In nucleotides, the CDR3 is TGTGCCAGCAGTCCCGGGACAGGGATGTCAAATGAAAAACTGTTTTTT. Its protein is CASSPGTGMSNEKLFF.